The source of this T cell receptor beta chain is a study of blood T cell repertoires in COVID-19. As for the study in general: Nucleic acid was either cDNA or gDNA, and it came from T cells, B-cell-depleted T cells, or PBMCs.

In the original processing: Estimation of nucleated cell counts was performed using reference gene primer amplification. Libraries were prepared by immunoSEQ multiplex PCR; TCRdb keeps only in-frame clonotypes and omits some of them. That table is the source of V, J and clone size, and D and trimming were worked out from the DNA. The sample has tens of thousands of clones, over 80% seen once. Trimming stripped 4 bases from V and 4 bases from J, with 6 bases between. This CDR3 has 11 residues. Germline-derived CDR1 and CDR2 are SGHKS and YYEKEE (reference sequence). The specimen sequenced was peripheral blood. The rearrangement uses TRBV5-5 and TRBJ2-7; D unresolved. The receptor was isolated from a man older than 75 with active or convalescent COVID-19. As DNA, the CDR3 is TGTGCCAGCAGCGGAGCATACGAGCAGTACTTC. It is translated as CASSGAYEQYF.